This T cell receptor (beta chain) was sequenced during a study of T-cell memory formation after mild COVID-19. Whole-study context: There were largely donor-specific TCR clusters. Study-wide results and caveats: Day 37-peaking second-wave clones had unconfirmed SARS-CoV-2 specificity. Among CD4+ contracting clones, most were CM and EM, and CD8+ ones EMRA.

A word on this clonotype: Its antigen is undetermined.

Constant-segment primers served in 5'RACE that generated TCR alpha and TCR beta cDNA libraries bearing sample barcodes and UMIs. TCRdb re-derived calls from the 5' RACE reads in MiXCR, one entry per CDR3 protein. The sample has 250,000 to 400,000 distinct CDR3 sequences, around an eighth seen once. Germline V gene sequence: CDR1 MNHEY, CDR2 SVGAGI. V trimming: 5 bases; J trimming: 0 bases; junction bases outside the gene matches: 5. The CDR3 spans 15 residues. The receptor comes from a man aged 18 to 35 who had mild COVID-19 (a few samples of this study predate the infection). Cell type and time point are not known. Sequenced: PBMCs or a T cell subset sorted from them (not recorded which). V and J are TRBV6-5 and TRBJ2-3; 7 nucleotides line up with TRBD1. CDR3 in amino acids: CASSTGDASTDTQYF. In DNA form, the CDR3 reads TGTGCCAGCAGTACAGGGGACGCCAGCACAGATACGCAGTATTTT.